This record concerns one TCR beta chain sequence. The sample is drawn from a study of blood T cell repertoires in COVID-19. On the study more broadly: Samples representing acute and convalescent COVID-19 were sourced from the United States, Italy and Spain. Sources were T cells, B-cell-depleted T cells, or PBMCs; the material itself was cDNA or gDNA.

Original processing notes: Scientists estimated how many nucleated cells there were by amplifying reference gene primers. Libraries were prepared by immunoSEQ multiplex PCR; TCRdb keeps only in-frame clonotypes and omits some of them. Clone size and the V and J calls come from that table; the DNA yielded D and trimming. The sample holds 140,000 to 150,000 clones, roughly 84% seen once. V was clipped by 3 bases and J by 3 bases, with 13 bases between them. The CDR3 covers 15 residues. Germline CDR1 and CDR2: SGDLS and YYNGEE. This receptor was identified in a man aged 60 to 69 with active or convalescent COVID-19. The sequencing sample was made of peripheral blood. The rearrangement uses TRBV9 and TRBJ1-5; possible D gene TRBD1, 5 bases. The CDR3 DNA sequence: TGTGCCAGCAGCGCGCAGGGTCTTGACAATCAGCCCCAGCATTTT. This encodes CASSAQGLDNQPQHF. The complete variable domain, with remaining parts taken from reference TRBV9 and TRBJ1-5, reads DSGVTQTPKHLITATGQRVTLRCSPRSGDLSVYWYQQSLDQGLQFLIQYYNGEERAKGNILERFSAQQFPDLHSELNLSSLELGDSALYFCASSAQGLDNQPQHFGDGTRLSIL.